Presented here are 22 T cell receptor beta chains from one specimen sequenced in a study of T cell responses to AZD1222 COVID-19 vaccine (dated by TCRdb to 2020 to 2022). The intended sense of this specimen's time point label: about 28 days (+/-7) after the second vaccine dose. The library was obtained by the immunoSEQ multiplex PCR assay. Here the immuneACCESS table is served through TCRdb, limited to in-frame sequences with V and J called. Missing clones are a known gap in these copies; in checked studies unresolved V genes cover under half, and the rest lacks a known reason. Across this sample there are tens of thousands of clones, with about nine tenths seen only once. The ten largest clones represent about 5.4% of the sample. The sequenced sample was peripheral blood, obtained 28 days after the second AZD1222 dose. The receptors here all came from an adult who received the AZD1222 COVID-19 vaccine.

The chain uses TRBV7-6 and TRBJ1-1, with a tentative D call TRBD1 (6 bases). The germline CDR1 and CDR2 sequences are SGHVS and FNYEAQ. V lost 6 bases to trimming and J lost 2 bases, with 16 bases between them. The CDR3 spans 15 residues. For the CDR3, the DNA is TGTGCCAGCAGTGAGAACTGGGGGCGAAACACTGAAGCTTTCTTT. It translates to CASSENWGRNTEAFF.

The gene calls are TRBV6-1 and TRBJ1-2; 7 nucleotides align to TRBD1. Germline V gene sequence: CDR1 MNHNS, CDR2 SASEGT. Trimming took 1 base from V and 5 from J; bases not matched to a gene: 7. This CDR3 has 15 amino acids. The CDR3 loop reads CASSEEGTASYGYTF. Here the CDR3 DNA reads TGTGCCAGCAGTGAAGAAGGGACAGCTAGTTATGGCTACACCTTC.

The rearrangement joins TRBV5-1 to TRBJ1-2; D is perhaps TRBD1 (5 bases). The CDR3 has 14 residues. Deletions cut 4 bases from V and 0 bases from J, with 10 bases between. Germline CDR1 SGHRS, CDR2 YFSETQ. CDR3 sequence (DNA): TGCGCCAGCAGCGTTGACAGACCTAACTATGGCTACACCTTC. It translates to CASSVDRPNYGYTF.

CDR3 nucleotide sequence: TGTGCCAGCAGCTTAGTCAGACAGACCTACGAGCAGTACTTC. Protein sequence: CASSLVRQTYEQYF. The chain recombines TRBV7-8 with TRBJ2-7, with D tentatively TRBD1 (5 bases). Germline V lookup: CDR1 SGHVS, CDR2 FQNEAQ. The CDR3 runs to 14 residues. Trimming stripped 1 base from V and 2 bases from J, with 9 bases between.

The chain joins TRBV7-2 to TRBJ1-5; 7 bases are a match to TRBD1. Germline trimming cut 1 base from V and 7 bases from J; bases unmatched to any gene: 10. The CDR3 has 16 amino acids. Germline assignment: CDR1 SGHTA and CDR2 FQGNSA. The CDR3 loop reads CASSLVPGQIEQPQHF. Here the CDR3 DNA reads TGTGCCAGCAGCTTAGTACCGGGACAGATAGAACAGCCCCAGCATTTT.

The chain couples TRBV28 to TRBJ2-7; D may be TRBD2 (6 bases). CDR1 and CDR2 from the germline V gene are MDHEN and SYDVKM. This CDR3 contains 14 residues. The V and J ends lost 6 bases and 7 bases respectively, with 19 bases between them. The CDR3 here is CASSLHGKAGEQYF. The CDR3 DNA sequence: TGTGCCAGCAGCCTTCATGGGAAGGCGGGGGAGCAGTACTTC.

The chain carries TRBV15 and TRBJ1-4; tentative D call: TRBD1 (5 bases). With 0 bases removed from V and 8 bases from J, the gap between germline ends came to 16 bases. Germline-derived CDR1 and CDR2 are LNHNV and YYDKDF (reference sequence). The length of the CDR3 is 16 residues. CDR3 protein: CATSRDPGGSGEKLFF. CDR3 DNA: TGTGCCACCAGCAGAGACCCCGGGGGGTCGGGGGAAAAACTGTTTTTT.

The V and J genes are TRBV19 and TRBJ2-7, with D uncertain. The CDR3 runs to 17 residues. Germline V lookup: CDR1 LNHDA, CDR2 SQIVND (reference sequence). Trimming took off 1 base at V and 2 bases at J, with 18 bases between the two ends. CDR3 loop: CASSIVPRPTRAYEQYF. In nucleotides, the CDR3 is TGTGCCAGTAGTATAGTACCCAGACCGACACGCGCCTACGAGCAGTACTTC.

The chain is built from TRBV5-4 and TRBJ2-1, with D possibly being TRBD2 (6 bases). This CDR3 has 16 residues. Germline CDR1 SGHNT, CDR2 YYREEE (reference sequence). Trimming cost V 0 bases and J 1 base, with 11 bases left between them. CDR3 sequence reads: CASSLGSSASYNEQFF. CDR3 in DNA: TGTGCCAGCAGCTTGGGGTCTAGCGCATCCTACAATGAGCAGTTCTTC.

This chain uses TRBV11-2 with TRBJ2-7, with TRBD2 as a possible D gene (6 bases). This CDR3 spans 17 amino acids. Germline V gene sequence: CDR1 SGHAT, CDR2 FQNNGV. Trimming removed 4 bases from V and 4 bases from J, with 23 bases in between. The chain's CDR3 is CASSSTGDGGNSYEQYF. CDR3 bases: TGTGCCAGCAGCTCGACCGGGGATGGGGGGAATTCTTACGAGCAGTACTTC.

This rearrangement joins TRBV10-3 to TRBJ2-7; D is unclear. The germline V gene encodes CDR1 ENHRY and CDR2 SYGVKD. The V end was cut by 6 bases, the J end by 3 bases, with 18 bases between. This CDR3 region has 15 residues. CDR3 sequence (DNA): TGTGCCATCAGGAGCCAGACGGAGAAGGGCTACGAGCAGTACTTC. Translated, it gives CAIRSQTEKGYEQYF.

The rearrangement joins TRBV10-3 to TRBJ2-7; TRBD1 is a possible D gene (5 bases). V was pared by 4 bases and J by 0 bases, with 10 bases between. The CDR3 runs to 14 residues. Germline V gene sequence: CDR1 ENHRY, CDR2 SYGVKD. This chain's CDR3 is CAISADTSSYEQYF. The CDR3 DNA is TGTGCCATCAGTGCGGACACCAGCTCCTACGAGCAGTACTTC.

Here the CDR3 DNA reads TGCGCCAGCAGTCAGACAGGGACGGGCGAGCAGTACTTC. Translated, it gives CASSQTGTGEQYF. The chain couples TRBV23-1 to TRBJ2-7; 7 bases match TRBD1. TRBV23-1 is an open reading frame whose function is uncertain. The trim removed 3 bases at V and 6 bases at J, leaving 5 bases unmatched. This CDR3 spans 13 amino acids.

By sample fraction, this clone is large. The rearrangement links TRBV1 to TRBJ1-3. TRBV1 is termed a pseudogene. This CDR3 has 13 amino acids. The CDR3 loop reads CTSSPVWRNTIYF. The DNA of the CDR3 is TGCACCAGCAGCCCCGTCTGGAGAAACACCATATATTTT.

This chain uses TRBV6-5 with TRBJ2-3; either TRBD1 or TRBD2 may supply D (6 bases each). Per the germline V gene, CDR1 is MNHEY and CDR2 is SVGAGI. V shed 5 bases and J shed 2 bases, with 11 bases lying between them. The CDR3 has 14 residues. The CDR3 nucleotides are TGTGCCAGCAGTACGGGGGCTAACACAGATACGCAGTATTTT. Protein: CASSTGANTDTQYF.

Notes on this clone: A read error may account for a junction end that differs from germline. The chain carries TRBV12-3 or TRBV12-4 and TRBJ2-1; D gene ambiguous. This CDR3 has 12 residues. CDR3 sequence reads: CASSLGDPDYLF. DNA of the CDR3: TGTGCCAGCAGTTTAGGGGATCCCGATTACCTCTTC.

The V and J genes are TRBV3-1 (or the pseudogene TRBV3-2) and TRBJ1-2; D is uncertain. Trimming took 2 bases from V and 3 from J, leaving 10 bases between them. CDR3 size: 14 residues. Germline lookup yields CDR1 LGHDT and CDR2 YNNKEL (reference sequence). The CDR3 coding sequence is TGTGCCAGCAGCCAAATCAACAAAGACTATGGCTACACCTTC. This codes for CASSQINKDYGYTF.

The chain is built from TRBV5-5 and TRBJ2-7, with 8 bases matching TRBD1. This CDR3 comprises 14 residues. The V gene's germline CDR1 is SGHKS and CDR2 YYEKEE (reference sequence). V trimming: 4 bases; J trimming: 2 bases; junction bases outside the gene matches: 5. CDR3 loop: CASSGGTGPYEQYF. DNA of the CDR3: TGTGCCAGCAGCGGGGGGACAGGACCCTACGAGCAGTACTTC.

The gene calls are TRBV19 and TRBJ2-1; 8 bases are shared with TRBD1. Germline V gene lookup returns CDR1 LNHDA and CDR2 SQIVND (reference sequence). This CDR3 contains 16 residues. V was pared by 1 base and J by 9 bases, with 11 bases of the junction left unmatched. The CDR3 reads CASSIVRGRPDAEQFF. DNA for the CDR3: TGTGCCAGTAGTATAGTCAGGGGGCGTCCCGATGCTGAGCAGTTCTTC.

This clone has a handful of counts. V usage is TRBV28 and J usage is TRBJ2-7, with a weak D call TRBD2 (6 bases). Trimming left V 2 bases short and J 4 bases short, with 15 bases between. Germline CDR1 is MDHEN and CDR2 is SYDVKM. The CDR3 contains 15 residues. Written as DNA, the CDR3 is TGTGCCAGCAGTTTAGGGGGACTGACGGGATACGAGCAGTACTTC. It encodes CASSLGGLTGYEQYF.

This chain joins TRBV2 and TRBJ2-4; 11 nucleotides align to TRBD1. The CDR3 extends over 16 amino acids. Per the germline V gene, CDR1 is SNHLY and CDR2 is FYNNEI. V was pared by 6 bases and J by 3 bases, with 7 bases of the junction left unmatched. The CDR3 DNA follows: TGTGCCAGCAGGGACCGGGACAGGGGGTTCAAAAACATTCAGTACTTC. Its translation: CASRDRDRGFKNIQYF. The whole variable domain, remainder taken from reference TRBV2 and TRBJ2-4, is EPEVTQTPSHQVTQMGQEVILRCVPISNHLYFYWYRQILGQKVEFLVSFYNNEISEKSEIFDDQFSVERPDGSNFTLKIRSTKLEDSAMYFCASRDRDRGFKNIQYFGAGTRLSVL.

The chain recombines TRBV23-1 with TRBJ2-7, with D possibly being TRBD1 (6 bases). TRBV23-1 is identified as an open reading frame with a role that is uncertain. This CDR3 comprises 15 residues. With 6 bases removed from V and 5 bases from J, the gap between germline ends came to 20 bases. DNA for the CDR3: TGCGCCAGCAGGCCCCGGGACAAGGGGTCCAACGAGCAGTACTTC. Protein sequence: CASRPRDKGSNEQYF.